A single sample gave rise to the 22 T cell receptor beta chains below, sequenced in a study of blood T cell repertoires in COVID-19. Some clones are missing from TCRdb's copy, which holds only in-frame ones; the method was immunoSEQ multiplex PCR. This table holds roughly 130,000 clones, roughly 77% found once. The sequencing input was peripheral blood. The source is a woman in her 70s with COVID-19, enrolled during active disease.

For the CDR3, the DNA is TGTGCCAGCAGCTCACGACAGGAGTATAATTCACCCCTCCACTTT. This sequence encodes CASSSRQEYNSPLHF. J is TRBJ1-6 and V is TRBV9, with D possibly TRBD1 on 6 matching bases. CDR1 is SGDLS, CDR2 YYNGEE, per germline. Trimming took off 4 bases at V and 4 bases at J, with 12 bases between the two ends. The CDR3 sequence is 15 residues long.

Here the CDR3 reads CASSRSVGTGVDEQYF. The CDR3 coding sequence is TGTGCCAGCAGTCGATCAGTCGGGACAGGGGTTGACGAGCAGTACTTC. The gene calls are TRBV3-1 (or the pseudogene TRBV3-2) and TRBJ2-7, with 10 bases identical to TRBD1. J was trimmed by 5 bases and V by 6 bases; bases with no gene match: 13. Germline values: CDR1 LGHDT, CDR2 YNNKEL (reference sequence). This CDR3 contains 16 residues.

V gene TRBV4-3 combines with J gene TRBJ2-7; TRBD1 is a possible D gene (6 bases). Germline CDR1 is LGHNA and CDR2 is YSLEER. Trimming removed 3 bases from V and 4 bases from J, with 16 bases in between. This CDR3 has 15 amino acids. CDR3 sequence reads: CASSQHTRGKYEQYF. The CDR3 DNA reads as TGCGCCAGCAGCCAGCACACGAGGGGGAAATACGAGCAGTACTTC.

This chain links TRBV7-3 with TRBJ2-5, with TRBD1 identical over 7 bases. The length of the CDR3 is 13 residues. The trim removed 4 bases at V and 6 bases at J, leaving 5 bases unmatched. Germline V gene sequence: CDR1 SGHTA, CDR2 FQGTGA. The CDR3 loop is CASSWKGAKTQYF. CDR3 nucleotide sequence: TGTGCCAGCAGCTGGAAGGGGGCAAAGACCCAGTACTTC.

The chain has TRBV30 and TRBJ1-5, with no clear D. CDR3 length equals 14 residues. Per the germline V gene, CDR1 is GTSNPN and CDR2 is SVGIG (reference sequence). Trimming stripped 2 bases from V and 6 bases from J, with 14 bases between. This chain's CDR3 is CAWSRGVGRQPQHF. Written as DNA, the CDR3 is TGTGCCTGGAGTCGGGGTGTCGGTCGTCAGCCCCAGCATTTT.

The CDR3 is CASRTATDYGYTF. CDR3 sequence (DNA): TGTGCCAGCCGGACAGCCACGGACTATGGCTACACCTTC. The V call is TRBV12-3 or TRBV12-4, the J call TRBJ1-2; D perhaps matches TRBD1 (6 bases). The CDR3 is 13 residues long. V was cut by 8 bases and J by 3 bases, with 13 bases left in between.

The CDR3 protein is CASSGDSHANYGYTF. CDR3 nucleotide sequence: TGCGCCAGCAGCGGTGACAGTCATGCTAACTATGGCTACACCTTC. The J gene is TRBJ1-2, the V gene TRBV5-1; TRBD1 is a possible D gene (5 bases). CDR1 is SGHRS, CDR2 YFSETQ, per germline. V gave up 4 bases and J gave up 0 bases, with 13 bases separating them. The CDR3 is 15 amino acids.

This clone appeared a few times. J is TRBJ2-3 and V is TRBV28; perhaps TRBD2 as D (5 bases). CDR3 length: 15 amino acids. Germline V lookup: CDR1 MDHEN, CDR2 SYDVKM. Trimming took 6 bases from V and 0 from J, leaving 13 bases between them. The CDR3 loop reads CASSLRTGSTDTQYF. For the CDR3, the DNA is TGTGCCAGCAGCCTTCGGACTGGCAGCACAGATACGCAGTATTTT.

This rearrangement joins TRBV18 to TRBJ2-7; 8 nucleotides match TRBD1. Trimming took 2 bases from V and 3 from J; bases not matched to a gene: 6. The CDR3 covers 15 residues. Germline CDR1 and CDR2: KGHSH and LQKENI. CDR3 bases: TGTGCCAGCTCACCAGGGGGACAGGCATTCTACGAGCAGTACTTC. It translates to CASSPGGQAFYEQYF.

CDR3 loop: CASSESGTAYNSPLHF. CDR3 coding DNA: TGTGCCAGCAGTGAATCGGGAACAGCCTATAATTCACCCCTCCACTTT. This rearrangement joins TRBV25-1 to TRBJ1-6, with unresolved D. Trimming removed 1 base at V and 2 bases at J, with 9 bases between. Germline V gene data show CDR1 as MGHDK and CDR2 as SYGVNS. This CDR3 is built from 16 residues.

This clone occurred once. The chain combines TRBV27 with TRBJ1-1, with 10 nucleotides matching TRBD1. The V gene end was trimmed by 0 bases and the J gene end by 3 bases; junction bases not matched to a gene: 4. The CDR3 runs 16 residues. Germline V gene data show CDR1 as MNHEY and CDR2 as SMNVEV (reference sequence). Here the CDR3 reads CASSLSTGGMDTEAFF. The CDR3 nucleotides are TGTGCCAGCAGTTTATCGACAGGGGGCATGGACACTGAAGCTTTCTTT.

The rearrangement uses TRBV9 and TRBJ2-3, with a weak D call TRBD1 (5 bases). The CDR3 sequence is 15 residues long. The germline CDR1 and CDR2 sequences are SGDLS and YYNGEE. The V and J ends lost 2 bases and 6 bases respectively, with 16 bases between them. CDR3 loop: CASSVRQGWQDTQYF. CDR3 sequence (DNA): TGTGCCAGCAGCGTTCGGCAGGGCTGGCAGGATACGCAGTATTTT.

The CDR3 loop reads CASSRAGGSRTDTQYF. CDR3 sequence (DNA): TGTGCCAGCTCACGCGCAGGAGGTAGCAGAACAGATACGCAGTATTTT. The chain combines TRBV18 with TRBJ2-3; D perhaps matches TRBD2 (5 bases). Trimming took off 4 bases at V and 3 bases at J, with 17 bases between the two ends. This CDR3 contains 16 residues. The germline V gene encodes CDR1 KGHSH and CDR2 LQKENI.

V is TRBV11-3 and J is TRBJ2-3, with 8 bases identical to TRBD1. V was pared by 5 bases and J by 8 bases, with 6 bases of the junction left unmatched. Looked up from germline, CDR1 is SGHNT and CDR2 is YENEEA. The CDR3 is 13 amino acids. This CDR3 is CASSLSGQGTQYF. CDR3 DNA: TGTGCCAGCAGCCTGAGTGGACAGGGTACGCAGTATTTT.

This chain uses TRBV6-5 with TRBJ2-7; D is uncertain. From germline, CDR1 is MNHEY and CDR2 SVGAGI. Trimming took 7 bases from V and 1 from J, leaving 8 bases between them. CDR3 size: 12 residues. The CDR3 DNA is TGTGCCAGCACCGTCTTTTCCTACGAGCAGTACTTC. Translated, it gives CASTVFSYEQYF.

V and J are TRBV30 and TRBJ2-7; the D gene is possibly TRBD1 (6 bases). The germline gives CDR1 GTSNPN, CDR2 SVGIG (reference sequence). Trimming stripped 0 bases from V and 0 bases from J, with 9 bases between. CDR3 length: 14 residues. The DNA for the CDR3 is TGTGCCTGGAGTGTAGGGGGAGTCTCCTACGAGCAGTACTTC. Encoded protein: CAWSVGGVSYEQYF.

The genes are TRBV9 and TRBJ2-1; possible D gene TRBD1, 6 bases. The CDR3 totals 16 residues. From germline, CDR1 is SGDLS and CDR2 YYNGEE. The V and J ends lost 1 base and 5 bases respectively, with 16 bases between them. CDR3 residues: CASSVLSGPGDNEQFF. The CDR3, as DNA: TGTGCCAGCAGCGTACTTTCGGGCCCAGGGGACAATGAGCAGTTCTTC.

The CDR3 DNA follows: TGTGCCAGCAGCCCCCAAATGAGGGGGGGCCGGCCGACCCAGTACTTC. Translated, it gives CASSPQMRGGRPTQYF. The chain is built from TRBV7-8 and TRBJ2-5; possibly TRBD2 for D (7 bases). Looked up from germline, CDR1 is SGHVS and CDR2 is FQNEAQ. The V end was cut by 5 bases, the J end by 7 bases, with 23 bases between. The CDR3 sequence is 16 residues long. Complete variable domain (other parts from reference TRBV7-8 and TRBJ2-5): GAGVSQSPRYKVAKRGQDVALRCDPISGHVSLFWYQQALGQGPEFLTYFQNEAQLDKSGLPSDRFFAERPEGSVSTLKIQRTQQEDSAVYLCASSPQMRGGRPTQYFGPGTRLLVL.

The genes are TRBV19 and TRBJ1-1; TRBD1 is a possible D gene (5 bases). CDR3 length equals 13 residues. From germline, CDR1 is LNHDA and CDR2 SQIVND (reference sequence). V lost 10 bases to trimming and J lost 8 bases, with 20 bases between them. CDR3 DNA: TGTGCCACCCGGAACAGGAGGGGCCCCGAAGCTTTCTTT. Its translation: CATRNRRGPEAFF.

The chain links TRBV18 to TRBJ2-3; no reliable D call. Germline V gene data show CDR1 as KGHSH and CDR2 as LQKENI. Deletions cut 3 bases from V and 4 bases from J, with 8 bases between. The CDR3 consists of 13 residues. The CDR3 DNA follows: TGTGCCAGCTCACCCCTTTCCTCAGATACGCAGTATTTT. Protein product: CASSPLSSDTQYF.

V usage is TRBV9 and J usage is TRBJ1-2; TRBD1 agrees at 9 bases. J lost 8 bases, V lost 4 bases, and 9 bases had no gene match. Germline V gene data show CDR1 as SGDLS and CDR2 as YYNGEE. The CDR3 has 14 amino acids. CDR3 residues: CASSLGTGTKGYTF. The CDR3 DNA follows: TGTGCCAGCAGCCTAGGGACAGGGACTAAGGGCTACACCTTC.

The chain uses TRBV14 and TRBJ2-7; D ambiguous. CDR1 SGHDN and CDR2 FVKESK come from the germline V gene. The CDR3 spans 11 residues. Trimming left V 2 bases short and J 9 bases short, with 8 bases between. The CDR3 DNA sequence: TGTGCCAGCAGCCAAACGGAGCCGCAGTACTTC. Translation gives CASSQTEPQYF.